This T cell receptor beta chain was sequenced during a study of OX40 agonist ivuxolimab in advanced cancers. The study's findings and limits: CD4+ and CD8+ blood T cells expanded clonally by week 6 at 0.1 to 3.0 mg/kg.

Germline V gene data show CDR1 as SGHRS and CDR2 as YFSETQ. The ends were cut back, 2 bases at V and 5 bases at J, with 9 bases in the middle. The CDR3 has 13 amino acids. The table came from immunoSEQ multiplex PCR; TCRdb's copy has only in-frame clones and leaves some out. The sample records roughly 64,000 clones, roughly 85% being singletons. This clone was detected a few times. As yet, its antigen is unknown. This sample also contains other DNA sequences that code for the same CDR3. The sequence was collected from an adult with an advanced solid tumor such as melanoma, head and neck, liver or kidney cancer. The rearrangement links TRBV5-1 to TRBJ2-3, with a weak D call TRBD1 (6 bases). Sample: CD4+ or CD8+ T cells sorted from blood, taken in a trial of the OX40 agonist ivuxolimab. The CDR3 DNA is TGCGCCAGCAGCTTTCCAGGGGAAGATACGCAGTATTTT. The encoded protein is CASSFPGEDTQYF.